These 7 T cell receptor beta chains were sequenced from one sample in a study of blood T cells in healthy people across ages. Primed by a sample-barcoded 5' primer and a J-beta primer mix, a second PCR proceeded for 7 to 11 cycles. TCRdb used MiXCR to reprocess the 5' RACE reads, holding one entry per CDR3 protein. The sample lists nearly 1 million distinct CDR3 sequences, roughly half occurring once. The sample consisted of blood. These receptors originate from a woman aged 55-75 years in good health.

This chain uses TRBV6-2 or TRBV6-3 with TRBJ2-3, with 8 bases matching TRBD2. V lost 7 bases and J lost 2; bases outside the gene matches: 8. The germline CDR1 and CDR2 sequences are MNHEY and SVGEGT. The length of the CDR3 is 15 residues. CDR3 in amino acids: CASTDSGNPTDTQYF. CDR3 DNA: TGTGCCAGCACCGATAGCGGGAACCCCACAGATACGCAGTATTTT.

CDR3 coding DNA: TGTGCCAGCAGTCGGCTAGAATACAACACCGGGGAGCTGTTTTTT. Protein product: CASSRLEYNTGELFF. V usage is TRBV27 and J usage is TRBJ2-2; D unclear. Germline V gives CDR1 MNHEY, CDR2 SMNVEV (reference sequence). CDR3 length: 15 amino acids. V was clipped by 5 bases and J by 2 bases, with 12 bases between them.

This clonotype has just a few counts. The chain recombines TRBV20-1 with TRBJ2-1, with D maybe TRBD2 (6 bases). Per germline, CDR1 DFQATT and CDR2 SNEGSKA (reference sequence). This CDR3 comprises 17 residues. Trimming took 1 base from V and 0 from J, leaving 16 bases between them. CDR3 sequence: CSARALAWESSYNEQFF. The CDR3 bases are TGCAGTGCTAGAGCGCTAGCGTGGGAAAGCTCCTACAATGAGCAGTTCTTC.

This clonotype was observed a handful of times. The rearrangement links TRBV30 to TRBJ1-2, with unresolved D. The V end was cut by 0 bases, the J end by 0 bases, with 5 bases between. There are 13 residues in the CDR3. Germline V CDR1 and CDR2: GTSNPN, SVGIG (reference sequence). The CDR3 sequence: CAWSVQPNYGYTF. The CDR3 nucleotides read TGTGCCTGGAGTGTACAACCTAACTATGGCTACACCTTC.

The chain employs TRBV12-3 or TRBV12-4 and TRBJ2-2; D might be TRBD1 (6 bases). The CDR3 consists of 15 residues. V was shortened by 5 bases and J by 0 bases, with 10 bases between the two germline ends. CDR3 amino acids: CASSIGTTNTGELFF. The CDR3 region has the DNA TGTGCCAGCAGTATCGGGACAACGAACACCGGGGAGCTGTTTTTT.

This clonotype came up a few times. The gene calls are TRBV11-2 and TRBJ1-4; a possible D gene is TRBD1 (5 bases). The V and J ends lost 5 bases and 0 bases respectively, with 10 bases between them. The CDR3 loop spans 15 amino acids. Per germline, CDR1 SGHAT and CDR2 FQNNGV. The CDR3 DNA reads TGTGCCAGCAGCCTTGGGGGGACAACTAATGAAAAACTGTTTTTT. Amino acids: CASSLGGTTNEKLFF.

The chain is built from TRBV6-6 and TRBJ2-7, with TRBD2 as a possible D gene (5 bases). The assigned J gene may be wrong: the sequence end matches TRBJ2-5 better. Germline V CDR1 and CDR2: MNHNY, SVGAGI (reference sequence). The CDR3 runs to 13 residues. The CDR3 here is CASSDESRVTQYF. Written as DNA, the CDR3 is TGTGCCAGCAGTGATGAGTCGAGGGTGACCCAGTACTTC.